The present T cell receptor (beta chain) was sequenced within a study of T cell repertoires in cytomegalovirus infection. As for the study in general: The authors relied on CMV epitopes, both recently identified HLA-C-restricted and well-studied HLA-B-restricted. Matching HLA type and CMV infection were both indicated by public TCR beta signatures.

TCRdb re-called the reads through MiXCR, storing one row per CDR3 protein. The sample shows 650,000 to 900,000 distinct CDR3 sequences, just under 30% of them seen only once. Findings and limits, study-wide: The cumulative frequency of public TCR beta families identified carriers of CMV plus the relevant HLA.

This CDR3 spans 18 amino acids. V was pared by 2 bases and J by 4 bases, with 8 bases of the junction left unmatched. Germline V CDR1 and CDR2: MNHEY, SVGEGT. As to this clonotype: As yet, its antigen is unknown.

The source is a human donor in good health (CMV status not recorded). Some clones in this sample may be carry-over from other donors' samples. This chain connects TRBV6-2 or TRBV6-3 to TRBJ2-2; 12 nucleotides line up with TRBD2. The source material was cultured CD8+ T cells from PBMCs, sampled from culture after CMV antigen stimulation. The DNA for the CDR3 is TGTGCCAGCAGTTACCCCACTAGCGGGGGGACACTCACCGGGGAGCTGTTTTTT. As protein: CASSYPTSGGTLTGELFF.